One T cell receptor (beta chain) is described in this entry. The data were taken from a study of blood T cell repertoires in COVID-19. Whole-study context: Samples taken during acute and convalescent COVID-19 were collected in the United States, Italy and Spain. From T cells, B-cell-depleted T cells, or PBMCs came the material, which was cDNA or gDNA.

The CDR3 extends over 12 amino acids. V lost 7 bases, J lost 0 bases, and 4 bases lay in between. TCRdb keeps only in-frame clones here, not all; method: immunoSEQ multiplex PCR. This sample has fewer than 85,000 clones, with roughly 87% found just once. The J gene is TRBJ1-3, the V gene TRBV12-3 or TRBV12-4, with D hard to call. The receptor's source is a woman aged 50 to 60 in a cohort sampled during active COVID-19. Material: peripheral blood. The CDR3 sequence is CASTFSGNTIYF. In DNA, the CDR3 is TGTGCCAGCACCTTCTCTGGAAACACCATATATTTT.